This is a list of T cell receptor beta chains from one sample in a study of tumor and adjacent non-tumor tissue in lung cancer. Each CDR3 protein gets one entry after TCRdb re-called the multiplex PCR reads with MiXCR. The sample lists 78,000 or so distinct CDR3 sequences; over 80% were seen once. Source material: lung tumor tissue. These receptors were obtained from a woman in her forties or fifties with non-small cell lung cancer. CDR3s include the opening cysteine and the closing phenylalanine or tryptophan. The D gene is left open where the match is weak. Expanded clones get a size class; other rows say once, few or many, or leave the size out.

D gene: NA
CDR3 length: 14
clone size: once
V gene: TRBV20-1
J gene: TRBJ2-7
CDR3 protein: CSASDGAGSYEQYF
CDR3 DNA: TGCAGTGCTAGCGATGGGGCAGGGTCATACGAGCAGTACTTC

D gene: NA
CDR3 length: 13
clone size: many
V gene: TRBV5-4
J gene: TRBJ2-1
CDR3 protein: CASSAGPWDEQFF
CDR3 DNA: TGTGCCAGCAGCGCGGGACCTTGGGATGAGCAGTTCTTC

D gene: NA
CDR3 length: 11
clone size: NA
V gene: TRBV11-2
J gene: TRBJ2-7
CDR3 protein: CASSFSREQCF
CDR3 DNA: TGTGCCAGCAGCTTCTCAAGAGAGCAGTGCTTC

D gene: NA
CDR3 length: 16
clone size: once
V gene: TRBV20-1
J gene: TRBJ2-3
CDR3 protein: CSANRPPGRSTDMQYF
CDR3 DNA: TGCAGTGCTAACCGACCCCCAGGACGAAGCACAGATATGCAATATTTT

D gene: NA
CDR3 length: 12
clone size: NA
V gene: TRBV20-1
J gene: TRBJ1-3
CDR3 protein: CSTRIVQNTIYF
CDR3 DNA: TGCAGTACTCGGATAGTGCAAAACACCATATATTTT

D gene: NA
CDR3 length: 12
clone size: once
V gene: TRBV11-2
J gene: TRBJ2-1
CDR3 protein: CAGSPSCYEQFF
CDR3 DNA: TGTGCCGGTAGTCCCTCCTGTTATGAGCAGTTCTTC

D gene: NA
CDR3 length: 13
clone size: NA
V gene: TRBV6-5
J gene: TRBJ2-3
CDR3 protein: CPSSPGIPDTQYF
CDR3 DNA: TGTCCCAGCAGCCCTGGTATCCCAGATACGCAATACTTT

D gene: NA
CDR3 length: 11
clone size: NA
V gene: TRBV29-1
J gene: TRBJ2-5
CDR3 protein: CSVLHTETQYF
CDR3 DNA: TGCAGCGTTCTCCATACAGAGACCCAGTACTTC

D gene: TRBD2
CDR3 length: 14
clone size: NA
V gene: TRBV20-1
J gene: TRBJ2-2
CDR3 protein: CSAREAGVHGELFF
CDR3 DNA: TGCAGTGCTAGGGAGGCGGGAGTCCACGGGGAGCTGTTTTTT

D gene: NA
CDR3 length: 14
clone size: once
V gene: TRBV29-1
J gene: TRBJ1-1
CDR3 protein: CSVGEGSMNTEPFF
CDR3 DNA: NA

D gene: NA
CDR3 length: 15
clone size: NA
V gene: TRBV5-5
J gene: TRBJ2-3
CDR3 protein: CASSLSSGITDTQYF
CDR3 DNA: TGTGCCAGCAGCCTAAGTAGCGGTATCACAGATACGCAGTATTTT

D gene: NA
CDR3 length: 15
clone size: few
V gene: TRBV6-5
J gene: TRBJ2-2
CDR3 protein: CASSCGADHTGELFF
CDR3 DNA: TGTGCCAGCAGTTGCGGAGCGGACCATACCGGGGAGTTGTTTTTT

D gene: NA
CDR3 length: 12
clone size: NA
V gene: TRBV12-3/TRBV12-4
J gene: TRBJ2-7
CDR3 protein: CASSLDSCELYF
CDR3 DNA: TGCGCCAGCAGTTTAGATAGTTGCGAGCTGTACTTC

D gene: NA
CDR3 length: 14
clone size: many
V gene: TRBV12-3/TRBV12-4
J gene: TRBJ2-6
CDR3 protein: CASSPGPGANVLTF
CDR3 DNA: TGTGCCAGCAGTCCAGGGCCTGGGGCCAACGTCCTGACTTTC

D gene: TRBD1
CDR3 length: 17
clone size: NA
V gene: TRBV20-1
J gene: TRBJ2-7
CDR3 protein: CSAAPEDRGNHSYEQYF
CDR3 DNA: TGCAGTGCTGCCCCCGAGGACAGGGGAAATCATTCCTACGAGCAGTACTTC

D gene: NA
CDR3 length: 14
clone size: NA
V gene: TRBV4-1
J gene: TRBJ1-2
CDR3 protein: CASSQGGWDYGYIF
CDR3 DNA: TGCGCCAGCAGCCAAGGAGGGTGGGACTATGGCTACATCTTC

D gene: NA
CDR3 length: 12
clone size: NA
V gene: TRBV20-1
J gene: TRBJ1-2
CDR3 protein: CSARVANYGYTF
CDR3 DNA: TGCAGTGCTAGGGTGGCAAACTATGGCTACACCTTT

D gene: TRBD1
CDR3 length: 16
clone size: many
V gene: TRBV30
J gene: TRBJ1-5
CDR3 protein: CAWKGQGELSDQPQHF
CDR3 DNA: TGTGCCTGGAAAGGACAGGGGGAACTTAGCGATCAGCCCCAGCATTTT

D gene: TRBD2
CDR3 length: 17
clone size: NA
V gene: TRBV20-1
J gene: TRBJ2-1
CDR3 protein: CSARFRTSGFHYYEQFF
CDR3 DNA: TGCAGTGCTCGCTTTCGAACTAGCGGGTTTCACTACTATGAGCAGTTCTTC

D gene: NA
CDR3 length: 13
clone size: NA
V gene: TRBV29-1
J gene: TRBJ2-1
CDR3 protein: CSAEDTLNNEQFF
CDR3 DNA: TGCAGCGCTGAGGACACGCTGAATAATGAGCAGTTCTTC

D gene: NA
CDR3 length: 16
clone size: NA
V gene: TRBV12-3/TRBV12-4
J gene: TRBJ1-5
CDR3 protein: CASSLRGTGLGLPQRF
CDR3 DNA: TGTGCCAGCAGTCTTAGGGGAACAGGGTTAGGTCTGCCCCAGCGTTTT

D gene: NA
CDR3 length: 15
clone size: NA
V gene: TRBV11-2
J gene: TRBJ2-7
CDR3 protein: CASGLPSSPSYVQYF
CDR3 DNA: TGTGCCAGCGGCTTACCTTCGAGTCCCTCCTACGTGCAGTACTTC

D gene: NA
CDR3 length: 11
clone size: once
V gene: TRBV6-6
J gene: TRBJ2-7
CDR3 protein: CASTADGDQYF
CDR3 DNA: TGTGCCAGCACCGCCGACGGCGACCAGTACTTC

D gene: NA
CDR3 length: 13
clone size: NA
V gene: TRBV12-3/TRBV12-4
J gene: TRBJ1-1
CDR3 protein: CAGSLRVNTVAFF
CDR3 DNA: TGTGCCGGCAGTTTACGGGTAAACACTGTAGCTTTCTTT

D gene: NA
CDR3 length: 14
clone size: NA
V gene: TRBV4-2
J gene: TRBJ1-1
CDR3 protein: CASSRSVKNNEASF
CDR3 DNA: TGTGCCAGCAGTCGATCGGTGAAGAACAATGAAGCTTCCTTT

D gene: NA
CDR3 length: 13
clone size: NA
V gene: TRBV11-1
J gene: TRBJ2-3
CDR3 protein: CTSRDTGMETQYF
CDR3 DNA: TGTACCAGCAGAGATACAGGGATGGAAACGCAGTATTTT

D gene: NA
CDR3 length: 14
clone size: few
V gene: TRBV20-1
J gene: TRBJ2-5
CDR3 protein: CSASHQQRKETQYF
CDR3 DNA: TGCAGCGCTAGTCATCAACAGCGAAAAGAGACCCAGTACTTC

D gene: NA
CDR3 length: 13
clone size: NA
V gene: TRBV20-1
J gene: TRBJ1-1
CDR3 protein: CSVLGQLGTEAFF
CDR3 DNA: TGCAGTGTCCTAGGACAGTTGGGCACTGAAGCTTTCTTT

D gene: TRBD2
CDR3 length: 15
clone size: NA
V gene: TRBV5-6
J gene: TRBJ2-7
CDR3 protein: CASSLKREIVYEQNF
CDR3 DNA: TGTGCCAGCAGCTTAAAGCGGGAGATTGTGTACGAGCAGAACTTC

D gene: NA
CDR3 length: 14
clone size: NA
V gene: TRBV11-1
J gene: TRBJ2-5
CDR3 protein: CASSASFWGEIQCF
CDR3 DNA: TGTGCCAGCAGCGCATCGTTTTGGGGGGAGATCCAGTGCTTC

D gene: NA
CDR3 length: 17
clone size: NA
V gene: TRBV6-5
J gene: TRBJ2-5
CDR3 protein: CTSIDPLGRGYRETQYF
CDR3 DNA: TGTACCAGCATCGACCCCCTGGGACGGGGCTATCGAGAGACCCAGTACTTC

D gene: NA
CDR3 length: 13
clone size: NA
V gene: TRBV5-8
J gene: TRBJ2-1
CDR3 protein: CACSLEQETEQFF
CDR3 DNA: TGTGCCTGTAGCTTGGAGCAGGAAACTGAGCAGTTCTTC

D gene: NA
CDR3 length: 11
clone size: many
V gene: TRBV28
J gene: TRBJ2-1
CDR3 protein: CASSRGYEQFF
CDR3 DNA: TGTGCCAGCAGTCGGGGCTATGAGCAGTTCTTC

D gene: NA
CDR3 length: 15
clone size: NA
V gene: TRBV6-5
J gene: TRBJ2-7
CDR3 protein: CTSRPLLRNSYEQYF
CDR3 DNA: TGTACCAGCAGGCCTTTATTGCGGAACTCCTACGAGCAGTACTTC

D gene: NA
CDR3 length: 13
clone size: many
V gene: TRBV5-1
J gene: TRBJ2-5
CDR3 protein: CASSFGQGETQYF
CDR3 DNA: TGCGCCAGCAGCTTCGGCCAAGGAGAGACCCAGTACTTC

D gene: NA
CDR3 length: 13
clone size: NA
V gene: TRBV12-3/TRBV12-4
J gene: TRBJ1-1
CDR3 protein: CASSFQRDTETFF
CDR3 DNA: TGTGCCAGCAGTTTCCAGAGGGACACTGAAACTTTCTTT

D gene: NA
CDR3 length: 15
clone size: NA
V gene: TRBV20-1
J gene: TRBJ2-7
CDR3 protein: CGTRSIERPPYEQYF
CDR3 DNA: TGCGGTACTAGGTCAATCGAGCGACCCCCCTACGAGCAGTACTTC

D gene: TRBD2
CDR3 length: 14
clone size: NA
V gene: TRBV29-1
J gene: TRBJ2-7
CDR3 protein: CSVALAGGTYEQYF
CDR3 DNA: TGCAGCGTTGCACTAGCGGGGGGCACATACGAGCAATACTTC

D gene: TRBD1
CDR3 length: 14
clone size: NA
V gene: TRBV20-1
J gene: TRBJ1-4
CDR3 protein: CSASLQGAGVKLFF
CDR3 DNA: TGCAGTGCTAGCTTACAGGGGGCTGGAGTAAAACTGTTTTTT

D gene: TRBD1
CDR3 length: 14
clone size: many
V gene: TRBV28
J gene: TRBJ2-4
CDR3 protein: CASSPPGQGRVQYF
CDR3 DNA: TGTGCCAGCAGTCCCCCCGGACAGGGGAGGGTTCAGTACTTC

D gene: NA
CDR3 length: 14
clone size: NA
V gene: TRBV29-1
J gene: TRBJ1-4
CDR3 protein: CGASSRDGKEKLFF
CDR3 DNA: TGCGGCGCAAGCTCCCGGGACGGTAAAGAAAAACTGTTTTTT

D gene: NA
CDR3 length: 12
clone size: NA
V gene: TRBV10-3
J gene: TRBJ2-1
CDR3 protein: CASREDYDEQFF
CDR3 DNA: TGTGCCTCCAGGGAGGACTACGATGAGCAGTTCTTC

D gene: TRBD2
CDR3 length: 15
clone size: NA
V gene: TRBV6-2/TRBV6-3
J gene: TRBJ2-7
CDR3 protein: CTSSYQAGLAYEQYF
CDR3 DNA: TGTACCAGCAGTTATCAAGCGGGGCTTGCCTACGAGCAGTACTTC

D gene: NA
CDR3 length: 15
clone size: NA
V gene: TRBV20-1
J gene: TRBJ2-5
CDR3 protein: CSATKRTGSGETQNF
CDR3 DNA: TGCAGTGCTACCAAACGGACGGGGAGTGGCGAGACCCAGAACTTC

D gene: NA
CDR3 length: 15
clone size: NA
V gene: TRBV10-3
J gene: TRBJ2-3
CDR3 protein: CAISGSSLSTDTQYF
CDR3 DNA: TGTGCCATCAGTGGGTCGTCACTCTCCACAGATACGCAGTATTTT

D gene: NA
CDR3 length: 12
clone size: NA
V gene: TRBV6-1
J gene: TRBJ1-5
CDR3 protein: CASNNSNQPQHF
CDR3 DNA: TGTGCCAGTAATAATAGCAATCAGCCCCAGCATTTT

D gene: NA
CDR3 length: 17
clone size: NA
V gene: TRBV6-1
J gene: TRBJ2-3
CDR3 protein: CASSDRGNWSSADTQYF
CDR3 DNA: TGTGCCAGCAGTGACCGTGGTAACTGGAGTTCTGCAGATACGCAGTATTTT

D gene: TRBD2
CDR3 length: 13
clone size: NA
V gene: TRBV20-1
J gene: TRBJ2-7
CDR3 protein: CSAPGTSGTEQYF
CDR3 DNA: TGCAGTGCCCCCGGGACTAGTGGGACCGAGCAGTACTTC

D gene: TRBD2
CDR3 length: 16
clone size: NA
V gene: TRBV4-1
J gene: TRBJ2-1
CDR3 protein: CASSQNSASGYNEQFF
CDR3 DNA: TGCGCCAGCAGCCAAAATTCCGCTAGCGGTTATAATGAGCAGTTCTTC

D gene: NA
CDR3 length: 20
clone size: NA
V gene: TRBV20-1
J gene: TRBJ2-1
CDR3 protein: CRARHNSELVAFAYYNEQFF
CDR3 DNA: TGCAGGGCTAGACATAACTCCGAGTTGGTGGCATTTGCCTACTACAATGAGCAGTTCTTC

D gene: NA
CDR3 length: 14
clone size: once
V gene: TRBV20-1
J gene: TRBJ2-5
CDR3 protein: CSVGRRLAEETQYF
CDR3 DNA: TGCAGTGTTGGTCGTCGTCTAGCCGAAGAGACCCAGTACTTC

D gene: TRBD2
CDR3 length: 15
clone size: NA
V gene: TRBV29-1
J gene: TRBJ2-1
CDR3 protein: CSVGGIAGVYNEQLF
CDR3 DNA: TGCAGCGTTGGAGGGATAGCGGGAGTATATAATGAGCAGCTCTTC

D gene: NA
CDR3 length: 16
clone size: NA
V gene: TRBV12-3/TRBV12-4
J gene: TRBJ1-5
CDR3 protein: CASTPRGAWLGQPQHF
CDR3 DNA: TGTGCCAGCACTCCTAGGGGAGCATGGTTAGGTCAGCCCCAGCATTTT

D gene: NA
CDR3 length: 15
clone size: NA
V gene: TRBV4-3
J gene: TRBJ2-7
CDR3 protein: CASSHRMGESYEQYF
CDR3 DNA: TGCGCCAGCAGCCACCGGATGGGAGAGTCCTACGAGCAATACTTC

D gene: NA
CDR3 length: 14
clone size: NA
V gene: TRBV6-1
J gene: TRBJ1-5
CDR3 protein: CASSVVGPNHPQHF
CDR3 DNA: TGTGCCAGCAGTGTTGTGGGACCCAATCATCCCCAGCATTTT

D gene: TRBD2
CDR3 length: 16
clone size: few
V gene: TRBV10-3
J gene: TRBJ2-1
CDR3 protein: CAISEFGLAEGSEQFF
CDR3 DNA: TGTGCCATCAGTGAGTTCGGACTAGCGGAGGGAAGTGAGCAGTTCTTC

D gene: TRBD1
CDR3 length: 16
clone size: many
V gene: TRBV5-6
J gene: TRBJ2-2
CDR3 protein: CASSYGTGIYTGELFF
CDR3 DNA: TGTGCCAGCAGCTACGGGACAGGGATTTACACCGGGGAGCTGTTTTTT